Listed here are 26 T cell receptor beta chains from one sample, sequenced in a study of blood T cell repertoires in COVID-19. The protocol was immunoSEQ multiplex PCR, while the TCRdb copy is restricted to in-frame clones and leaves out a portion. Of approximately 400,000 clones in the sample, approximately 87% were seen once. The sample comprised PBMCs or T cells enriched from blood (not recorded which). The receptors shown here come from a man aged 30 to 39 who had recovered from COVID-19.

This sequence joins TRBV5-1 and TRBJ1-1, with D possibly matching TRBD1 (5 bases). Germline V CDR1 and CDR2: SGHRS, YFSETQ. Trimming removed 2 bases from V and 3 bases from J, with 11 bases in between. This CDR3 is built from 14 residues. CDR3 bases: TGCGCCAGCAGCTTAGGGGCCCTCGACACTGAAGCTTTCTTT. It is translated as CASSLGALDTEAFF.

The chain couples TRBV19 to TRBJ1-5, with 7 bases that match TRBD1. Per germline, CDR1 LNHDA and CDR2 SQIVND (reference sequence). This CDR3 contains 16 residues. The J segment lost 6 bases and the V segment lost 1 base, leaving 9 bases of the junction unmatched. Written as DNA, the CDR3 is TGTGCCAGTAGTATAGGGGTGGCAGGGGGGTCTCAGCCCCAGCATTTT. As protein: CASSIGVAGGSQPQHF.

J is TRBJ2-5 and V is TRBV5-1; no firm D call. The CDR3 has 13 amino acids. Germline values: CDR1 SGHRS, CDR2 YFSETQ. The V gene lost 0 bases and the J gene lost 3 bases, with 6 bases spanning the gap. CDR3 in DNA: TGCGCCAGCAGCTTGGTGTCCGAAGAGACCCAGTACTTC. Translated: CASSLVSEETQYF. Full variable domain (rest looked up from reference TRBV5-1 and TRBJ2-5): KAGVTQTPRYLIKTRGQQVTLSCSPISGHRSVSWYQQTPGQGLQFLFEYFSETQRNKGNFPGRFSGRQFSNSRSEMNVSTLELGDSALYLCASSLVSEETQYFGPGTRLLVL.

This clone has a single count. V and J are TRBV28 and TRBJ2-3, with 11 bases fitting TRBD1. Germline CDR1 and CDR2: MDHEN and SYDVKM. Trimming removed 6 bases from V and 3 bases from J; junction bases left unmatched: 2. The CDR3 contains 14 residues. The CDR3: CASRGQGGTDTQYF. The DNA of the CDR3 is TGTGCCAGCAGGGGACAGGGGGGAACAGATACGCAGTATTTT.

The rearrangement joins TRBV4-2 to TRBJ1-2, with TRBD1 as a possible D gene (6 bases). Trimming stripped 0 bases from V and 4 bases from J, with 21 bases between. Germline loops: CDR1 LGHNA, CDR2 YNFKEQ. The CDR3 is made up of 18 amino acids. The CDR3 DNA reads TGTGCCAGCAGCCAAGAGCTTGGGGGCAACCTAATCGGCTATGGCTACACCTTC. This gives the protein CASSQELGGNLIGYGYTF.

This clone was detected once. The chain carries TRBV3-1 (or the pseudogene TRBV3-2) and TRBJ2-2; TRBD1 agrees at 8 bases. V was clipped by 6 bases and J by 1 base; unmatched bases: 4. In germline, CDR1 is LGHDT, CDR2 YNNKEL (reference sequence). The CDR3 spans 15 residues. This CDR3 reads CASSSTGGNTGELFF. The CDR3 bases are TGTGCCAGCAGTTCCACAGGGGGGAACACCGGGGAGCTGTTTTTT.

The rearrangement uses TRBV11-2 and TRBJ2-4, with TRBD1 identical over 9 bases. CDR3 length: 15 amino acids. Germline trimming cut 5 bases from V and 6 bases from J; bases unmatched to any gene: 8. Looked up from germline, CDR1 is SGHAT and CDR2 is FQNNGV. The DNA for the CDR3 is TGTGCCAGCAGCACACACAGGGGGCGTGGAAACATTCAGTACTTC. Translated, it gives CASSTHRGRGNIQYF.

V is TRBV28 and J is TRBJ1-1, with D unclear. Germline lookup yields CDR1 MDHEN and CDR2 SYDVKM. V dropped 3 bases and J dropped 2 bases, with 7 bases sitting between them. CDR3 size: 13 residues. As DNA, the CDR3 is TGTGCCAGCAGTTTTCAGTTAAACACTGAAGCTTTCTTT. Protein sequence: CASSFQLNTEAFF.

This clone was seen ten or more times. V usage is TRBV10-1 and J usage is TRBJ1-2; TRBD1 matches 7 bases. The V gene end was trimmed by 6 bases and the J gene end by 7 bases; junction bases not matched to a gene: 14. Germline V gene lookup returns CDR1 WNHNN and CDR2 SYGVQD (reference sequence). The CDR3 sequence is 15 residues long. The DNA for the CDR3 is TGCGCCAGCAGCCCCCGGGACAGCCGATTAATTGGCTACACCTTC. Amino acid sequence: CASSPRDSRLIGYTF.

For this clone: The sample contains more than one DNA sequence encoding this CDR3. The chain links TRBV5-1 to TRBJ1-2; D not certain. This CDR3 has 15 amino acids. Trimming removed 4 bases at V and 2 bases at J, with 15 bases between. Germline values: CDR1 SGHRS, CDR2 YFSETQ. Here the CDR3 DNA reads TGCGCCAGCAGCAGTGGAAGCGGTCAGAACTATGGCTACACCTTC. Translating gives CASSSGSGQNYGYTF.

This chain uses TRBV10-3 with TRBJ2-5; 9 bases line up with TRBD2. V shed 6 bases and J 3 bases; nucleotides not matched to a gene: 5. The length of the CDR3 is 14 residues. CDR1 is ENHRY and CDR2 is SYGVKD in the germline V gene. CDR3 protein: CAISPSGAKETQYF. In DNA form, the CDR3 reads TGTGCCATCAGCCCTAGCGGGGCAAAAGAGACCCAGTACTTC.

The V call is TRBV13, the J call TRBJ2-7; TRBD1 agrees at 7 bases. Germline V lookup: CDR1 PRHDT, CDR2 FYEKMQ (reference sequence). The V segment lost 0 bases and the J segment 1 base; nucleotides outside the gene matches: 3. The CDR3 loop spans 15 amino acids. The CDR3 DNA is TGTGCCAGCAGCTTAGGACAGGGGAGTTCCTACGAGCAGTACTTC. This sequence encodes CASSLGQGSSYEQYF.

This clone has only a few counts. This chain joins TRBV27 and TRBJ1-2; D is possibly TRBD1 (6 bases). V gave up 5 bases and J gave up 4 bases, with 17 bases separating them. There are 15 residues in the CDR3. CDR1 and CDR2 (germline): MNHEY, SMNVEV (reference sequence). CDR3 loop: CASSLSGTNPYGYTF. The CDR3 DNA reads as TGTGCCAGCAGTCTCAGCGGGACAAACCCCTATGGCTACACCTTC.

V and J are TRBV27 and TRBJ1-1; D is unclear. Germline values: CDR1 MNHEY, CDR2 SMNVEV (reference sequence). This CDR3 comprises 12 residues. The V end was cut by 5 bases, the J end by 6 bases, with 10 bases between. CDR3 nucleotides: TGTGCCAGCAGTACCCGGCGGGCTGAAGCTTTCTTT. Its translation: CASSTRRAEAFF.

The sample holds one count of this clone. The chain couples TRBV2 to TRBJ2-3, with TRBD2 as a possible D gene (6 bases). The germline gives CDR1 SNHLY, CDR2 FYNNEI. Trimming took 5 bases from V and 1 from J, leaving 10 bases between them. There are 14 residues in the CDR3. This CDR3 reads CASSKEGGTDTQYF. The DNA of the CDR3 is TGTGCCAGCAGTAAGGAGGGTGGCACAGATACGCAGTATTTT.

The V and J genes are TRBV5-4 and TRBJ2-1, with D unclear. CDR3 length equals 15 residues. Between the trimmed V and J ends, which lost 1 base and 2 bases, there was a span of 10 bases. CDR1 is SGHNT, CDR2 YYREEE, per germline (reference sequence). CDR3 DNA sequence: TGTGCCAGCAGCTTGTTCCAGGAACCCTACAATGAGCAGTTCTTC. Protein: CASSLFQEPYNEQFF.

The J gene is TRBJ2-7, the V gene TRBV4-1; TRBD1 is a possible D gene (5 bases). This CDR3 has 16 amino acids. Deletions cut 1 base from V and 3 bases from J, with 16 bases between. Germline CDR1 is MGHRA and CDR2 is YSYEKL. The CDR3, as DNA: TGCGCCAGCAGCCAAGGCCTGAGGCAGGGCCTCTACGAGCAGTACTTC. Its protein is CASSQGLRQGLYEQYF.

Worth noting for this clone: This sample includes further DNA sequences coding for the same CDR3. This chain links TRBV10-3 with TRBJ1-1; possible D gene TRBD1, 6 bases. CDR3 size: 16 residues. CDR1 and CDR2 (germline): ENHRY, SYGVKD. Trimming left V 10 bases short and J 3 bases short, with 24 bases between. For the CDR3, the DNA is TGTGCCAGCCGTCCGGGGGGCTCATCAGGATACACTGAAGCTTTCTTT. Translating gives CASRPGGSSGYTEAFF.

This CDR3 is CASRLGQGSTEAFF. The CDR3 DNA reads TGTGCCAGCAGACTGGGACAAGGGTCCACTGAAGCTTTCTTT. The chain recombines TRBV7-9 with TRBJ1-1; D is perhaps TRBD1 (6 bases). The CDR3 runs 14 residues. Germline V gene sequence: CDR1 SEHNR, CDR2 FQNEAQ (reference sequence). Trimming cost V 6 bases and J 4 bases, with 15 bases left between them.

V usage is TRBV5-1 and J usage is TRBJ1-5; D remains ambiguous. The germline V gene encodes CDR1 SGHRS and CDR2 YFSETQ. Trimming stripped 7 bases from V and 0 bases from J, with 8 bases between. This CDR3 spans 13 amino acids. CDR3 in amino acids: CASRGCSNQPQHF. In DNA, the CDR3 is TGCGCCAGCCGGGGATGTAGCAATCAGCCCCAGCATTTT.

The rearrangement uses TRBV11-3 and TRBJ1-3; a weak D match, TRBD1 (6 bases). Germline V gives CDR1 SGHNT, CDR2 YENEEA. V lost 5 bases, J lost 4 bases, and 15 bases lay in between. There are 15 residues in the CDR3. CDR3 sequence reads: CASSTATGPGNTIYF. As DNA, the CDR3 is TGTGCCAGCAGCACCGCAACAGGGCCCGGAAACACCATATATTTT.

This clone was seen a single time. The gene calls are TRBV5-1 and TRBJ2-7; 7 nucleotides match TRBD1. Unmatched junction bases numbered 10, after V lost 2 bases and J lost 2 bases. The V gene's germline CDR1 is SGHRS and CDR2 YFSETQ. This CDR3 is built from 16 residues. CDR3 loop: CASSFLSPGQTYEQYF. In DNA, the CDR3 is TGCGCCAGCAGCTTTTTATCCCCGGGACAGACCTACGAGCAGTACTTC.

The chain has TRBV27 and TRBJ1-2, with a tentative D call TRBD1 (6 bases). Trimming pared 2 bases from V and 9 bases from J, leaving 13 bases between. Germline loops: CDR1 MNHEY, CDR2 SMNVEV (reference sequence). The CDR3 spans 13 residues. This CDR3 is CASSLRQQGRYTF. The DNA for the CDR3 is TGTGCCAGCAGTTTACGGCAACAGGGACGCTACACCTTC.

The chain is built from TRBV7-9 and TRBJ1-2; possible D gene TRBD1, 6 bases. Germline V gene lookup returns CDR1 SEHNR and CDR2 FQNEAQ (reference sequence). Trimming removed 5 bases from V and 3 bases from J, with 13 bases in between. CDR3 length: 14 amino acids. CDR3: CASSGEGGDYGYTF. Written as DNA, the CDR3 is TGTGCCAGCAGCGGAGAAGGGGGGGACTATGGCTACACCTTC.

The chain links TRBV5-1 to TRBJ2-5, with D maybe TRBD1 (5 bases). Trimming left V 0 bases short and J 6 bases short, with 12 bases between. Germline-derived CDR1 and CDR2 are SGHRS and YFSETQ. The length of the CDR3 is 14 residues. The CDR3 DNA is TGCGCCAGCAGCTTGGAGGGGCTCTACAAGACCCAGTACTTC. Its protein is CASSLEGLYKTQYF.

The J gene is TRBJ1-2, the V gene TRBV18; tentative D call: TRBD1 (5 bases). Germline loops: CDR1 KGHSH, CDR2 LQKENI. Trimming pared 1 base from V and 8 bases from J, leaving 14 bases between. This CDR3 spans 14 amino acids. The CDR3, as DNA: TGTGCCAGCTCACCACGGTCGGGGGGAGAAGGCTACACCTTC. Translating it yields CASSPRSGGEGYTF.